The T cell receptor (beta chain) under discussion was sequenced for a study of T cells after yellow fever vaccination. Overall study: Fractions with few cells were prepared using SMART-Seq v4 Ultra Low Input. Findings of the study overall: Subsequent to the booster, the majority of primary-vaccination clones reappeared (about 97% CD4, 70% to 90% CD8).

V lost 5 bases and J 0 bases, leaving 12 bases between the germline ends. The CDR3 runs to 15 residues. Germline loops: CDR1 SEHNR, CDR2 FQNEAQ (reference sequence). For TCR, cDNA came from 5'RACE template switching, which added a universal primer site and UMIs. From the 5' RACE reads, TCRdb called clonotypes with MiXCR, one entry per CDR3 protein. This sample yields approximately 580,000 distinct CDR3 sequences, of which around 16% are seen a single time; around 16% belongs to the top ten. This clonotype has only a few counts. What it recognizes is unknown. Here the sequenced sample was PBMCs, taken 5 days after the first yellow fever vaccination. V usage is TRBV7-9 and J usage is TRBJ2-3; perhaps TRBD1 as D (6 bases). This sequence was found in a man aged 18-30 years who received the YFV17D yellow fever vaccine. The CDR3 here is CASSPWTASTDTQYF. In DNA, the CDR3 is TGTGCCAGCAGCCCTTGGACAGCGAGCACAGATACGCAGTATTTT.